This TCR beta chain was recorded in a study of T cells in localized non-small cell lung cancer. V gave up 4 bases and J gave up 3 bases; unmatched junction bases: 3. The germline V gene encodes CDR1 SGHNT and CDR2 YYREEE (reference sequence). The CDR3 is made up of 15 amino acids. Profiling relied on immunoSEQ multiplex PCR, and the TCRdb table lists in-frame clones only, not all of them. In the table there are 50,000 to 60,000 clones, approximately 86% of which are singletons. Sequenced here: PBMCs, sampled before any cancer treatment. The chain carries TRBV5-4 and TRBJ2-1; 11 nucleotides align to TRBD1. The receptor comes from a female donor with stage II lung adenocarcinoma. Here the CDR3 DNA reads TGTGCCAGCAGCATTGGGACAGGGGGCTACAATGAGCAGTTCTTC. It is translated as CASSIGTGGYNEQFF.